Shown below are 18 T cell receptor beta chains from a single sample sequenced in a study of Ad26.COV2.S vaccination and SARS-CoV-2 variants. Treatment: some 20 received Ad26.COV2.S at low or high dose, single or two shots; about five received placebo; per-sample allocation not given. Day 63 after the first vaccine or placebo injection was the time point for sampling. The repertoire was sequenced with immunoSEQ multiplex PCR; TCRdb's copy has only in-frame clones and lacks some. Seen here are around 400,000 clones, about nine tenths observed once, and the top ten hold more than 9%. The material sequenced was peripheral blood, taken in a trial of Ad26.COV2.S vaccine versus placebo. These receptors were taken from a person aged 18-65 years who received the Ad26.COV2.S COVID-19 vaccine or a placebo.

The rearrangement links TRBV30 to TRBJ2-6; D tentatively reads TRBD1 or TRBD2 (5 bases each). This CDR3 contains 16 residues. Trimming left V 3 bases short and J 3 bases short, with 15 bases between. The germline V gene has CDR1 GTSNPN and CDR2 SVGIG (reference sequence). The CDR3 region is CAWRKLGDFGANVLTF. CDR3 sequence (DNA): TGTGCCTGGAGAAAACTAGGGGATTTTGGGGCCAACGTCCTGACTTTC.

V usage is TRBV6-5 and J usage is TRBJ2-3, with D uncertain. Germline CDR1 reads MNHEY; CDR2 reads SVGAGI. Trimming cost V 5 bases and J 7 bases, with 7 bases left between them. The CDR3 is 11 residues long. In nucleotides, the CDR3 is TGTGCCAGCAGTACCGGATATACGCAGTATTTT. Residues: CASSTGYTQYF.

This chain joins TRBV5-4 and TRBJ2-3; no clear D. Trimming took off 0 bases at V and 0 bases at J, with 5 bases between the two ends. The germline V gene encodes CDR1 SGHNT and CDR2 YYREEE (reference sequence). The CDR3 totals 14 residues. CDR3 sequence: CASSLEPSTDTQYF. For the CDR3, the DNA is TGTGCCAGCAGCTTGGAGCCGAGCACAGATACGCAGTATTTT.

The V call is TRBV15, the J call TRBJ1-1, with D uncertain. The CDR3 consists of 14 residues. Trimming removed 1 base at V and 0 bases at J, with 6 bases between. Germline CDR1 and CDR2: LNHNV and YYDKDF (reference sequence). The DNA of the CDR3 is TGTGCCACCAGCAGAGCGCTCCTGAACACTGAAGCTTTCTTT. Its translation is CATSRALLNTEAFF. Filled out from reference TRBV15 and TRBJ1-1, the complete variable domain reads DAMVIQNPRYQVTQFGKPVTLSCSQTLNHNVMYWYQQKSSQAPKLLFHYYDKDFNNEADTPDNFQSRRPNTSFCFLDIRSPGLGDTAMYLCATSRALLNTEAFFGQGTRLTVV.

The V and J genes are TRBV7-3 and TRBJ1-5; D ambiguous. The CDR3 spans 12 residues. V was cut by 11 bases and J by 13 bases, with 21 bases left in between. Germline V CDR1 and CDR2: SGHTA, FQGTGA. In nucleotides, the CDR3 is TGTGCCTCCCGCCCCAGGAAATTTTTACAGCATTTT. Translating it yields CASRPRKFLQHF.

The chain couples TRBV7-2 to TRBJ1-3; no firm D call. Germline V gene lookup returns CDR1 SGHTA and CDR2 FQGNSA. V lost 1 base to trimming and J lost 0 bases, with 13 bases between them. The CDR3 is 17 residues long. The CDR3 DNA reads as TGTGCCAGCAGCTTAGGACCCCCCAGGAGCTCTGGAAACACCATATATTTT. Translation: CASSLGPPRSSGNTIYF.

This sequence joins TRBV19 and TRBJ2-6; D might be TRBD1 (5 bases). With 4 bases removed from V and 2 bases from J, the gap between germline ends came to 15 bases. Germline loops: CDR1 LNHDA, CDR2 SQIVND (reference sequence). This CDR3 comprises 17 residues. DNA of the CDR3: TGTGCCAGTAGTAGCCACAGGATTTCCCCTGGGGCCAACGTCCTGACTTTC. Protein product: CASSSHRISPGANVLTF.

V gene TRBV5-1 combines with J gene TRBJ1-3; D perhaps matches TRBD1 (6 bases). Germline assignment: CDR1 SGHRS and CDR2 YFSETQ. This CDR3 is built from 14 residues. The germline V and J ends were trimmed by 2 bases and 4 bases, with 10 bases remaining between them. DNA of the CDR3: TGCGCCAGCAGCTTTACGCAGGGGGGAAACACCATATATTTT. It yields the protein CASSFTQGGNTIYF.

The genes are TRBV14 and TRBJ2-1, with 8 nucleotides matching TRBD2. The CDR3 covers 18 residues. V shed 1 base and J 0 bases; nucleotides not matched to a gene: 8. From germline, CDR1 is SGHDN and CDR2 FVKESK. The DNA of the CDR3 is TGTGCCAGCAGCCAAGGGCTGGGGAGCGGGAGCTCCTACAATGAGCAGTTCTTC. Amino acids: CASSQGLGSGSSYNEQFF.

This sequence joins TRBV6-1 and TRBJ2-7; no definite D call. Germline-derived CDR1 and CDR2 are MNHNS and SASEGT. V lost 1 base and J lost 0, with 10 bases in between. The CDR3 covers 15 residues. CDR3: CASSEGMGSSYEQYF. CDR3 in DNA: TGTGCCAGCAGTGAAGGAATGGGAAGCTCCTACGAGCAGTACTTC.

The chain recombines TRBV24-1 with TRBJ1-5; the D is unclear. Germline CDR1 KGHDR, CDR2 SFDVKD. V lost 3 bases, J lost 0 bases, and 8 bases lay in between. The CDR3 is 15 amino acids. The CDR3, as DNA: TGTGCCACCAGTGATAAACAGTCTAGCAATCAGCCCCAGCATTTT. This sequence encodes CATSDKQSSNQPQHF.

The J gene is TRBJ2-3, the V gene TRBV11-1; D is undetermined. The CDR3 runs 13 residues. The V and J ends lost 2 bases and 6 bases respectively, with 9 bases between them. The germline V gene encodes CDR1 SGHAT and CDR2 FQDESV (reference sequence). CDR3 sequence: CASSLRSEDTQYF. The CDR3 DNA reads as TGTGCCAGCAGCTTAAGATCGGAGGATACGCAGTATTTT.

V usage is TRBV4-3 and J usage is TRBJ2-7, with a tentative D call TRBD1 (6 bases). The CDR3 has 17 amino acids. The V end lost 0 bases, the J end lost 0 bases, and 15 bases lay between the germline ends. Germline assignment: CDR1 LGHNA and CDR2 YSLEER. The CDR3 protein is CASSQDHRVDYSYEQYF. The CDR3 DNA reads TGCGCCAGCAGCCAAGACCACAGGGTTGACTACTCCTACGAGCAGTACTTC.

CDR3 DNA: TGTGCCAGCAGGCCTACGCACAGGGGTCGCCCTCAGCCCCAGCATTTT. It specifies CASRPTHRGRPQPQHF. The V and J genes are TRBV28 and TRBJ1-5, with 7 bases matching TRBD1. V shed 6 bases and J 6 bases; nucleotides not matched to a gene: 14. Germline-derived CDR1 and CDR2 are MDHEN and SYDVKM. CDR3 length: 16 residues.

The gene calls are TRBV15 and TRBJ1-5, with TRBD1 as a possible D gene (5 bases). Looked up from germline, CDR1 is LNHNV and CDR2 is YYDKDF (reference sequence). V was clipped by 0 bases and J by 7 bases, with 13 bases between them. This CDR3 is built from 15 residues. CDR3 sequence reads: CATSREGGVRQPQHF. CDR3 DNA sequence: TGTGCCACCAGCAGAGAGGGGGGGGTTCGACAGCCCCAGCATTTT.

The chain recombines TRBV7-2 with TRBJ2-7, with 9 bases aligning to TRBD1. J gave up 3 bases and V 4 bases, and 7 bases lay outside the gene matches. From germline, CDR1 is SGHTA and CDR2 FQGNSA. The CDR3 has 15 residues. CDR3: CASSSPGQGSYEQYF. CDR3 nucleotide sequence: TGTGCCAGCAGCTCGCCGGGACAGGGAAGCTACGAGCAGTACTTC.

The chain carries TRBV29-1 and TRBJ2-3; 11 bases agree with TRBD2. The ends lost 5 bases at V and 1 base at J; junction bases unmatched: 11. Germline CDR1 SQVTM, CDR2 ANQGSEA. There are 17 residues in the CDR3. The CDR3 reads CSVRDSGRAEGTDTQYF. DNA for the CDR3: TGCAGCGTTCGGGATAGCGGGAGGGCCGAGGGCACAGATACGCAGTATTTT.

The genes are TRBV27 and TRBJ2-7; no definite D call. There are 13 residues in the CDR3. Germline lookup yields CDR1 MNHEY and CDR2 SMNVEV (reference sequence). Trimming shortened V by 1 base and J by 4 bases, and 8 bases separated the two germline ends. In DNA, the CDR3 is TGTGCCAGCAGTTTATACGAGGCGTACGAGCAGTACTTC. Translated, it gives CASSLYEAYEQYF.